This T cell receptor (beta chain) stems from a study of blood T cells in healthy people across ages. With a J-beta primer mix and a sample-barcoded 5' primer, a second PCR ran about 6 to 11 cycles. Every sample gave at least 2.5 million paired-end reads containing CDR3. TCRdb re-analysed the 5' RACE reads in MiXCR, keeping a single row per CDR3 protein. Of under 950,000 distinct CDR3 sequences in the sample, about 24% were seen once. The CDR3 has 14 residues. Germline values: CDR1 SGHTA, CDR2 FQGNSA. The V end was cut by 3 bases, the J end by 2 bases, with 9 bases between. Each donor had approximately 10 milliliters of peripheral blood drawn.

The origin of this receptor is a man aged 65 to 79 in good health. The sample comprised blood. The chain joins TRBV7-2 to TRBJ2-3; unclear D gene. As DNA, the CDR3 is TGTGCCAGCAGCTTCACGAAGAACACAGATACGCAGTATTTT. As protein: CASSFTKNTDTQYF.